A selection of T cell receptor beta chains follows, all from one sample in a study of cytomegalovirus exposure and HLA in healthy donors. Only in-frame clones appear in the TCRdb table, and some are missing; sequencing was by immunoSEQ multiplex PCR. This sample has 150,000 to 200,000 clones, with over 75% found just once. What was sequenced was PBMCs. The receptors stem from a woman between 25 and 40 years old in good health and CMV-seronegative. CDR3s leave out the opening cysteine and the closing phenylalanine or tryptophan.

V gene	J gene	CDR3 protein
TRBV7-3	TRBJ1-2	ASSTPGVYGYT
TRBV19	TRBJ1-1	ASSTRTAPQAF
TRBV6-1	TRBJ2-7	ASIPPGLAGGRQY
TRBV29-1	TRBJ1-1	SVVDREAF
TRBV6-6	TRBJ2-5	ASSYSRTGPQETQY
TRBV5-4	TRBJ2-1	ASSPQNNEQF
TRBV6-5	TRBJ2-7	ASSYSGTGSYEQY
TRBV30	TRBJ2-5	AWSVLQGRETQY
TRBV15	TRBJ1-2	ATSRGDRMGHGYT
TRBV7-7	TRBJ2-7	ASSIGQGEGQY
TRBV2	TRBJ2-7	ASGGTFSYEQY
TRBV7-2	TRBJ2-7	ASSLHGTSTYEQY
TRBV29-1	TRBJ1-1	SVGGRQGVTEAF
TRBV7-2	TRBJ2-3	ASSLVTTDTQY
TRBV7-2	TRBJ2-3	ASSPSRGSDTQY
TRBV14	TRBJ2-7	ASSQDGSAAYEQY
TRBV27	TRBJ2-3	ASSPGQGQDTQY